A single sample gave rise to the 26 T cell receptor beta chains below, sequenced in a study of T cells in Graves' hyperthyroidism and ophthalmopathy. TCR beta CDR3 regions were amplified from RNA. Carried out on the TCR CDR3, a first-round RT-PCR used the HTBI primer set. In TCRdb, the multiplex PCR reads were re-called with MiXCR into one record per CDR3 protein. The sample has hundreds of thousands of distinct CDR3 sequences; approximately 15% are singletons. Sequenced: blood. The receptors stem from a woman under 30 with Graves' hyperthyroidism.

The sample holds a few counts of this clonotype. The chain couples TRBV29-1 to TRBJ2-2; TRBD2 agrees at 16 bases. V was clipped by 6 bases and J by 7 bases; unmatched bases: 11. The length of the CDR3 is 17 residues. Looked up from germline, CDR1 is SQVTM and CDR2 is ANQGSEA. CDR3 sequence (DNA): TGCAGCGTCGGTCCCGGGACTAGCGGGGGGGCCGACGGGGAGCTGTTTTTT. Amino acid sequence: CSVGPGTSGGADGELFF.

This clonotype was recorded many times. The chain uses TRBV6-2 or TRBV6-3 and TRBJ1-5; a possible D gene is TRBD1 (6 bases). Germline CDR1 is MNHEY and CDR2 is SVGEGT. The V end lost 6 bases, the J end lost 3 bases, and 12 bases lay between the germline ends. The CDR3 sequence is 14 residues long. CDR3 in amino acids: CASRNGGDNQPQHF. In nucleotides, the CDR3 is TGTGCCAGCAGAAACGGGGGCGACAATCAGCCCCAGCATTTT.

V gene TRBV5-1 combines with J gene TRBJ2-3; the match to TRBD1 covers 11 bases. Trimming took 2 bases from V and 5 from J; bases not matched to a gene: 7. This CDR3 region has 16 residues. Germline V gene sequence: CDR1 SGHRS, CDR2 YFSETQ. The CDR3: CASSFRDRGYRDTQYF. The CDR3 nucleotides are TGCGCCAGCAGCTTCCGGGACAGGGGGTATAGAGATACGCAGTATTTT. Full variable domain (missing parts from reference TRBV5-1 and TRBJ2-3): KAGVTQTPRYLIKTRGQQVTLSCSPISGHRSVSWYQQTPGQGLQFLFEYFSETQRNKGNFPGRFSGRQFSNSRSEMNVSTLELGDSALYLCASSFRDRGYRDTQYFGPGTRLTVL.

The chain uses TRBV19 and TRBJ1-4; maybe TRBD1 (5 bases). The CDR3 runs to 16 residues. V was cut by 4 bases and J by 0 bases, with 12 bases left in between. Germline loops: CDR1 LNHDA, CDR2 SQIVND (reference sequence). As DNA, the CDR3 is TGTGCCAGTAGTACGGGGGACTCCGCAACTAATGAAAAACTGTTTTTT. Its protein product is CASSTGDSATNEKLFF.

This clonotype was found many times. The chain carries TRBV5-1 and TRBJ1-2, with D possibly TRBD1 on 6 matching bases. In germline, CDR1 is SGHRS, CDR2 YFSETQ. The CDR3 consists of 15 residues. V was cut by 3 bases and J by 3 bases, with 15 bases left in between. CDR3 region: CASSSTGSYDYGYTF. The CDR3 nucleotides read TGCGCCAGCAGCTCGACAGGATCCTACGACTATGGCTACACCTTC. Full variable domain (remainder filled in from reference TRBV5-1 and TRBJ1-2): KAGVTQTPRYLIKTRGQQVTLSCSPISGHRSVSWYQQTPGQGLQFLFEYFSETQRNKGNFPGRFSGRQFSNSRSEMNVSTLELGDSALYLCASSSTGSYDYGYTFGSGTRLTVV.

The chain recombines TRBV5-5 with TRBJ2-7; 10 bases are a match to TRBD2. This CDR3 is built from 15 residues. V lost 4 bases, J lost 0 bases, and 4 bases stayed unmatched. In germline, CDR1 is SGHKS, CDR2 YYEKEE (reference sequence). In nucleotides, the CDR3 is TGTGCCAGCAGCCACCCTAGCGGGAGCTCCTACGAGCAGTACTTC. It translates to CASSHPSGSSYEQYF.

The chain carries TRBV28 and TRBJ2-3; 7 positions agree with TRBD1. Trimming cost V 5 bases and J 4 bases; bases outside gene matches: 9. This CDR3 has 15 amino acids. Germline V gene data show CDR1 as MDHEN and CDR2 as SYDVKM. The CDR3 is CASSLGQASADTQYF. The CDR3 DNA is TGTGCCAGCAGTCTTGGACAGGCGTCCGCAGATACGCAGTATTTT.

There are many counts of this clonotype. This rearrangement joins TRBV6-1 to TRBJ1-6, with TRBD1 matching over 8 bases. The junction had 2 bases not matched to a gene; V was cut back by 4 bases and J by 6 bases. Per the germline V gene, CDR1 is MNHNS and CDR2 is SASEGT. The CDR3 length is 14 residues. The CDR3 sequence: CASSGDRSNSPLHF. CDR3 in DNA: TGTGCCAGCAGTGGGGACAGGTCTAATTCACCCCTCCACTTT.

The chain uses TRBV28 and TRBJ2-5, with 8 nucleotides matching TRBD2. The germline V gene has CDR1 MDHEN and CDR2 SYDVKM. The CDR3 is made up of 13 amino acids. V shed 10 bases and J 5 bases; nucleotides not matched to a gene: 9. The CDR3 sequence: CAIIAGRGETQYF. The CDR3 DNA follows: TGTGCCATCATAGCGGGAAGGGGGGAGACCCAGTACTTC.

V and J are TRBV5-1 and TRBJ2-2; tentative D call: TRBD2 (7 bases). Germline CDR1 and CDR2: SGHRS and YFSETQ. This CDR3 is 19 amino acids long. Trimming cost V 4 bases and J 7 bases, with 29 bases left between them. CDR3 residues: CASSPSIGRGGNLGGELFF. In DNA form, the CDR3 reads TGCGCCAGCAGCCCGTCAATTGGAAGGGGGGGGAACCTCGGCGGGGAGCTGTTTTTT.

This clonotype occurred once. This chain joins TRBV3-1 and TRBJ2-3; TRBD2 aligns across 15 bases. The CDR3 is 17 residues long. Germline trimming cut 0 bases from V and 5 bases from J; bases unmatched to any gene: 3. Germline V gene lookup returns CDR1 LGHDT and CDR2 YNNKEL (reference sequence). CDR3 sequence reads: CASSQDLGLAGGDTQYF. CDR3 sequence (DNA): TGTGCCAGCAGCCAAGATCTGGGACTAGCGGGAGGAGATACGCAGTATTTT.

This clonotype was picked up a small number of times. This chain uses TRBV6-1 with TRBJ1-2; the D gene is possibly TRBD1 (6 bases). The ends were cut back, 8 bases at V and 9 bases at J, with 16 bases in the middle. The CDR3 runs to 12 residues. Germline loops: CDR1 MNHNS, CDR2 SASEGT. The CDR3 DNA reads as TGTGCCAGCGTTTGGGGGGCGAGTAGCTACACCTTC. As protein: CASVWGASSYTF.

In its sample, this clonotype was seen many times. This rearrangement joins TRBV12-3 or TRBV12-4 to TRBJ2-1, with 12 bases identical to TRBD2. The trim removed 4 bases at V and 7 bases at J, leaving 5 bases unmatched. The CDR3 sequence is 15 residues long. CDR3 nucleotide sequence: TGTGCCAGCAGTTCGACTAGCGGGGGTCTTAATGAGCAGTTCTTC. Translated: CASSSTSGGLNEQFF.

In its sample, this clonotype was seen a few times. The chain couples TRBV27 to TRBJ2-7; D perhaps matches TRBD2 (6 bases). In germline, CDR1 is MNHEY, CDR2 SMNVEV (reference sequence). The CDR3 extends over 14 amino acids. Between the trimmed V and J ends, which lost 5 bases and 6 bases, there was a span of 17 bases. CDR3: CASSTFSGTGEQYF. DNA for the CDR3: TGTGCCAGCAGTACCTTTTCCGGGACTGGCGAGCAGTACTTC.

This clonotype was observed many times. The chain has TRBV9 and TRBJ1-1, with 9 bases that match TRBD1. Looked up from germline, CDR1 is SGDLS and CDR2 is YYNGEE. The CDR3 has 15 amino acids. V shed 4 bases, J shed 1 base, and the junction held 5 bases outside the gene matches. In nucleotides, the CDR3 is TGTGCCAGCAGCTACAGGGGGCCACAGAACACTGAAGCTTTCTTT. This gives the protein CASSYRGPQNTEAFF.

This clonotype was picked up many times. The genes are TRBV5-1 and TRBJ2-7; 9 bases fit TRBD1. Trimming cost V 7 bases and J 5 bases; bases outside gene matches: 16. The CDR3 sequence is 16 residues long. The germline V gene has CDR1 SGHRS and CDR2 YFSETQ. DNA of the CDR3: TGCGCCAGCGGCCCTCACCCTGAGGACAGGGGCCACGAGCAGTACTTC. Its protein is CASGPHPEDRGHEQYF.

This clonotype was observed at least ten times. This rearrangement joins TRBV15 to TRBJ1-1, with 7 bases matching TRBD1. V trimming: 0 bases; J trimming: 2 bases; junction bases outside the gene matches: 15. This CDR3 has 19 residues. CDR1 LNHNV and CDR2 YYDKDF come from the germline V gene (reference sequence). The CDR3 loop reads CATSRDPLTLTGYNTEAFF. The CDR3 region has the DNA TGTGCCACCAGCAGAGATCCACTTACATTGACAGGGTACAACACTGAAGCTTTCTTT.

This clonotype was detected ten times or more. The chain couples TRBV10-3 to TRBJ2-2, with D hard to call. Germline CDR1 and CDR2: ENHRY and SYGVKD. Deletions cut 9 bases from V and 5 bases from J, with 10 bases between. The CDR3 runs 12 residues. Written as DNA, the CDR3 is TGTGCCATTCGTTTCGGGACCGGGGAGCTGTTTTTT. This codes for CAIRFGTGELFF.

The rearrangement uses TRBV10-3 and TRBJ1-5; D uncertain. The V gene's germline CDR1 is ENHRY and CDR2 SYGVKD. V lost 6 bases and J lost 0, with 18 bases in between. The CDR3 runs 17 residues. CDR3 amino acids: CAISLRGFSFSNQPQHF. DNA of the CDR3: TGTGCCATCAGCCTGCGGGGATTCAGTTTTAGCAATCAGCCCCAGCATTTT.

This clonotype was detected ten times or more. The CDR3 is CASSPGAYLYEQYF. The CDR3 DNA reads as TGTGCCAGCAGCCCGGGGGCTTACCTCTACGAGCAGTACTTC. The chain is built from TRBV12-3 or TRBV12-4 and TRBJ2-7; the D gene could be TRBD1 or TRBD2 (6 bases each). Trimming took off 6 bases at V and 3 bases at J, with 15 bases between the two ends. The CDR3 covers 14 residues.

This clonotype was counted many times. The chain recombines TRBV6-1 with TRBJ2-2; either TRBD1 or TRBD2 may fit D (5 bases each). Germline-derived CDR1 and CDR2 are MNHNS and SASEGT. Trimming pared 5 bases from V and 0 bases from J, leaving 10 bases between. CDR3 length: 15 residues. CDR3 DNA sequence: TGTGCCAGCAGTTTGTGGGGACCGAACACCGGGGAGCTGTTTTTT. Protein: CASSLWGPNTGELFF.

This clonotype was detected ten times or more. As DNA, the CDR3 is TGTGCCAGCAGCAAAAACCGGGGCCCAGGCTATGAAAAACTGTTTTTT. This gives the protein CASSKNRGPGYEKLFF. V usage is TRBV11-2 and J usage is TRBJ1-4; a weak D match, TRBD1 (5 bases). Germline V gene sequence: CDR1 SGHAT, CDR2 FQNNGV. Trimming took 5 bases from V and 6 from J, leaving 19 bases between them. The CDR3 runs to 16 residues.

This clonotype was found many times. This rearrangement joins TRBV7-6 to TRBJ2-7, with TRBD2 matching over 8 bases. The CDR3 covers 18 residues. The germline V gene has CDR1 SGHVS and CDR2 FNYEAQ. V lost 0 bases and J lost 2; bases outside the gene matches: 12. CDR3 loop: CASSLAPVSGGGTYEQYF. The CDR3 nucleotides are TGTGCCAGCAGCTTAGCCCCAGTTTCAGGCGGGGGGACCTACGAGCAGTACTTC. The whole variable domain, remainder taken from reference TRBV7-6 and TRBJ2-7, is GAGVSQSPRYKVTKRGQDVALRCDPISGHVSLYWYRQALGQGPEFLTYFNYEAQQDKSGLPNDRFSAERPEGSISTLTIQRTEQRDSAMYRCASSLAPVSGGGTYEQYFGPGTRLTVT.

This clonotype was detected many times. The rearrangement joins TRBV27 to TRBJ2-7; TRBD1 matches at 8 bases. The J segment lost 5 bases and the V segment lost 2 bases, leaving 5 bases of the junction unmatched. Germline CDR1 is MNHEY and CDR2 is SMNVEV (reference sequence). There are 14 residues in the CDR3. The CDR3 region is CASSLGRGHDEQYF. CDR3 DNA: TGTGCCAGCAGTTTAGGCAGGGGGCACGACGAGCAGTACTTC.

The rearrangement joins TRBV28 to TRBJ1-2, with TRBD1 identical over 11 bases. The CDR3 is 12 residues long. The germline V gene has CDR1 MDHEN and CDR2 SYDVKM. The junction had 3 bases not matched to a gene; V was cut back by 7 bases and J by 8 bases. Here the CDR3 reads CASIRTGGGYTF. The CDR3 DNA sequence: TGTGCCAGCATCAGGACAGGGGGCGGCTACACCTTC.

This clonotype was seen many times. This CDR3 is CASKTRGGTGNSYEQYF. The CDR3 nucleotides read TGTGCCAGCAAAACTAGGGGGGGGACAGGGAACTCCTACGAGCAGTACTTC. This chain uses TRBV27 with TRBJ2-7, with 9 bases lining up with TRBD1. The CDR3 is 17 amino acids. The junction had 13 bases not matched to a gene; V was cut back by 7 bases and J by 0 bases. The germline V gene encodes CDR1 MNHEY and CDR2 SMNVEV (reference sequence).